There are many counts of the clone carrying this T cell receptor (beta chain). The data stem from a study of T cells after yellow fever vaccination. The CDR3 runs to 14 residues. From germline, CDR1 is KGHSH and CDR2 LQKENI. Trimming cost V 3 bases and J 1 base, with 9 bases left between them. TCRdb reprocessed the 5' RACE reads via MiXCR and lists one record per CDR3 protein. The table records 310,000 or so distinct CDR3 sequences, 6.5% to 8.5% of them present only once. Sequencing was performed on PBMCs, taken roughly 45 days after the first yellow fever vaccination. The V and J genes are TRBV18 and TRBJ1-1; D is uncertain. The TCR was taken from a young man who received the YFV17D yellow fever vaccine. The CDR3 sequence is CASSPGSANTEAFF. CDR3 coding DNA: TGTGCCAGCTCACCCGGGTCCGCGAACACTGAAGCTTTCTTT.